What follows describes a single TCR beta chain. The source of the sample is a study of low-dose radiotherapy and immunotherapy resistance in tumors. Study at large: Members of Cohort 1 were treated with 0.5 Gy per fraction every 2 weeks. The prescribed total PTV dose was 6.5 Gy. Individuals in Cohort 2 had 1 Gy per fraction every two weeks, adding up to 13 Gy over 26 weeks.

The germline gives CDR1 MNHEY, CDR2 SMNVEV (reference sequence). The CDR3 runs to 15 residues. V shed 3 bases, J shed 9 bases, and the junction held 10 bases outside the gene matches. Primers targeting TRAV and TRBV primed first-strand cDNA, covering alpha and beta chains. TCR amplification ran 15 to 25 PCR cycles using constant-region and V-primer adapter primers. TCRdb re-called the reads with MiXCR, one entry per CDR3 protein. In the table there are 80,000 or so distinct CDR3 sequences, around a sixth of which are singletons. The time point: after trial treatment. Indicated treatment: LDRT plus nivolumab, ipilimumab, low-dose cyclophosphamide and aspirin (RACIN trial). The donors' treatment consisted of nivolumab, ipilimumab, aspirin, low-dose cyclophosphamide and low-dose radiotherapy. Patients eligible had advanced solid tumors without tumor-infiltrating lymphocytes.

This clonotype was sampled from a male donor with prostate cancer. Specimen: PBMCs, collected after low-dose radiotherapy plus immunotherapy. The rearrangement links TRBV27 to TRBJ2-2, with 7 bases matching TRBD1. CDR3 sequence (DNA): TGTGCCAGCAGTTTGCGACAGGGAACCCCCAGGGAGCTGTTTTTT. Translation: CASSLRQGTPRELFF.